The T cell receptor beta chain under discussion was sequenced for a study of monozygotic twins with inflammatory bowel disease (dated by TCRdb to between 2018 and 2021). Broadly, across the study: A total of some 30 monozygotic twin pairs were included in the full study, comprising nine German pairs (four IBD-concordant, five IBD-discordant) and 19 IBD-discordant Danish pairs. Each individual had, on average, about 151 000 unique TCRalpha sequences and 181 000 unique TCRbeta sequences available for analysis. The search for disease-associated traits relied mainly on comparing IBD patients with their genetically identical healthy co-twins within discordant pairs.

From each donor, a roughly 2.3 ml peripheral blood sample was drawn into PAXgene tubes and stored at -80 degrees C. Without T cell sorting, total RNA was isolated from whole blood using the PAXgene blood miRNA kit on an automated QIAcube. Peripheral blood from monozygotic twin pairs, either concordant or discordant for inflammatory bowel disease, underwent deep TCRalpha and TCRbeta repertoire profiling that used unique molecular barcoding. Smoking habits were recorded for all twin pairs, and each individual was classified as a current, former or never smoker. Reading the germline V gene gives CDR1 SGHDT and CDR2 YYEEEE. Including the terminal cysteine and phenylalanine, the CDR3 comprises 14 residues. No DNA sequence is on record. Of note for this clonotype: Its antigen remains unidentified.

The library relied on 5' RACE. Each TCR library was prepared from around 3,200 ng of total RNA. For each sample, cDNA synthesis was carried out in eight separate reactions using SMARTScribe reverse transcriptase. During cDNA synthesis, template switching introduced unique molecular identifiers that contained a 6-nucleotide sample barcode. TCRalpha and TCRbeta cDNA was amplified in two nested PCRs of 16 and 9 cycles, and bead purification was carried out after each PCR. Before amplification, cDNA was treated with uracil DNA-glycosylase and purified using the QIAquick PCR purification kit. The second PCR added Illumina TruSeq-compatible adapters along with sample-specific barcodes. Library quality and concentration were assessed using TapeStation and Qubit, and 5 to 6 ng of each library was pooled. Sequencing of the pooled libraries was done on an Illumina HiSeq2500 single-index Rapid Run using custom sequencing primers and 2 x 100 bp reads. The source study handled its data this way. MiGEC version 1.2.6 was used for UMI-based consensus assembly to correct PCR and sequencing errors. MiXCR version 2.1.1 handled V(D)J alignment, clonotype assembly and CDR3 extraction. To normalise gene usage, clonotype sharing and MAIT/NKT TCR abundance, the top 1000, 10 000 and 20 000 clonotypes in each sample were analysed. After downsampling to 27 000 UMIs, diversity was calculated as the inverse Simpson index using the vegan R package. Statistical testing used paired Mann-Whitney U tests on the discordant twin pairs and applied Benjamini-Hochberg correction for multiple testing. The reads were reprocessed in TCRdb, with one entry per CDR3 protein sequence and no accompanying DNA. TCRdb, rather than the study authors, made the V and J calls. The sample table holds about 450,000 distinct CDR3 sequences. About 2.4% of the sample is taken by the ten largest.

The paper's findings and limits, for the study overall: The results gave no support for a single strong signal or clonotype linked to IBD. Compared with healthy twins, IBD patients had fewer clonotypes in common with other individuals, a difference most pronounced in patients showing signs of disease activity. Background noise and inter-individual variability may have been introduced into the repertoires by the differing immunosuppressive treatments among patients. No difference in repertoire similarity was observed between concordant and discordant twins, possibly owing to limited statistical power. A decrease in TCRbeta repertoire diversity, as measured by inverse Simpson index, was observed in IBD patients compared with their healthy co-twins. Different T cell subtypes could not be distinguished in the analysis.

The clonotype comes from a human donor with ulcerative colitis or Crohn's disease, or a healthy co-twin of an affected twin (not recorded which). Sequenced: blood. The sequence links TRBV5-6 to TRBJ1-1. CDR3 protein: CASSSDRRDTEAFF.